This TCR beta chain is from a study of blood T cell repertoires in COVID-19. Background on the study: Acute-phase and convalescent COVID-19 samples originated in the United States, Italy and Spain.

Germline-derived CDR1 and CDR2 are SGHRS and YFSETQ. V lost 1 base and J lost 0, with 10 bases in between. There are 15 residues in the CDR3. Measured with immunoSEQ multiplex PCR; TCRdb has only the in-frame clones, and not every one. The sample records approximately 150,000 clones, 81% being singletons. The chain uses TRBV5-1 and TRBJ2-5, with D perhaps TRBD1 (6 bases). Material for sequencing was peripheral blood. This clonotype was sampled from a human donor in a cohort sampled during active COVID-19. The CDR3 DNA sequence: TGCGCCAGCAGCTTGTTGGGGACAAACCAAGAGACCCAGTACTTC. Its translation is CASSLLGTNQETQYF.